The TCR beta chain described here comes from a study of control samples from healthy donors and cancer patients. Germline V gives CDR1 SNHLY, CDR2 FYNNEI. Trimming took 8 bases from V and 2 from J, leaving 11 bases between them. This CDR3 is built from 13 residues. This clone showed up just once. Only in-frame clones appear in the TCRdb table, and some are missing; sequencing was by immunoSEQ multiplex PCR. The sample has approximately 110,000 clones; approximately 90% are singletons. The specimen sequenced was blood. The rearrangement joins TRBV2 to TRBJ2-3, with D maybe TRBD1 (5 bases). The source is a woman between 45 and 60 years old in good health. The CDR3 here is CASHRTYTDTQYF. The CDR3 bases are TGTGCCAGCCACAGGACCTACACAGATACGCAGTATTTT.